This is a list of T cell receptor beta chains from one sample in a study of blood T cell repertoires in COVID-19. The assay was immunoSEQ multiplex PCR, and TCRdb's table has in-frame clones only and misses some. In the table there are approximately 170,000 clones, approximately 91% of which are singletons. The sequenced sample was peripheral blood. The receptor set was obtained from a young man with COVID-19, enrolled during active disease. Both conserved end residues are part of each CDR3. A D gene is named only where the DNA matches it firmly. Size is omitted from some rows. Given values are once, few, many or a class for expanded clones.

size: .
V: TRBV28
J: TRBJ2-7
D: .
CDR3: CASSFDSTYEQYF
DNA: TGTGCCAGCAGTTTCGACAGTACCTACGAGCAGTACTTC

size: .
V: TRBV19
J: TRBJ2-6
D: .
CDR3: CASSLFSGANVLTF
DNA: TGTGCCAGTAGCTTATTTTCTGGGGCCAACGTCCTGACTTTC

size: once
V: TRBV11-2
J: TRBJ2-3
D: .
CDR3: CASSLEGFGGPSTDTQYF
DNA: TGTGCCAGCAGCTTAGAAGGTTTCGGGGGGCCTAGCACAGATACGCAGTATTTT

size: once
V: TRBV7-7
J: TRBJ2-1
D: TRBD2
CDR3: CASSLVGTSSRTSYNEQFF
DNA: TGTGCTAGCAGCTTAGTTGGGACTAGCAGCAGAACCTCCTACAATGAGCAGTTCTTC

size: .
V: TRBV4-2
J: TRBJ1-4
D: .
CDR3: CASSQPRGFEKLFF
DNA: TGTGCCAGCAGCCAACCCCGAGGATTTGAAAAACTGTTTTTT

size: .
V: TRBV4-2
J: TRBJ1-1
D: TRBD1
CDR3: CASSRDLGGTANTEAFF
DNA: TGTGCCAGCAGCCGGGATCTAGGGGGGACAGCGAACACTGAAGCTTTCTTT

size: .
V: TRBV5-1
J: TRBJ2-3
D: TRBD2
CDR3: CASSAQRARGGTQYF
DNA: TGCGCCAGCAGCGCCCAGCGGGCCCGCGGGGGTACGCAGTATTTT

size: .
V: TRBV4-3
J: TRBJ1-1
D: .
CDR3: CASSQDSSRMAEAFF
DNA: TGCGCCAGCAGCCAAGATTCCTCCCGCATGGCCGAAGCTTTCTTT

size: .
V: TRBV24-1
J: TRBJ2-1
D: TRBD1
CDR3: CATSDVTGGWDNNEQFF
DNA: TGTGCCACCAGTGATGTAACAGGGGGTTGGGATAACAATGAGCAGTTCTTC

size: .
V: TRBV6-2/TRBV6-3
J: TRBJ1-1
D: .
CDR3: CASSYGADTEAFF
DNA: TGTGCCAGCAGTTACGGGGCGGACACTGAAGCTTTCTTT

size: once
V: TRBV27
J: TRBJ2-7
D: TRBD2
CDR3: CASSEHTSGWAPEQYF
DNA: TGTGCCAGCAGTGAACATACTAGCGGGTGGGCTCCAGAGCAGTACTTC

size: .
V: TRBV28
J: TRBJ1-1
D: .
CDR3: CASSPWTRAGEAFF
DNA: TGTGCCAGCAGTCCCTGGACACGAGCGGGTGAAGCTTTCTTT

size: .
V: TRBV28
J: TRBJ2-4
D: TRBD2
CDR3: CASSLDWEGKKNIQYF
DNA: TGTGCCAGCAGTTTAGATTGGGAGGGTAAAAAAAACATTCAGTACTTC